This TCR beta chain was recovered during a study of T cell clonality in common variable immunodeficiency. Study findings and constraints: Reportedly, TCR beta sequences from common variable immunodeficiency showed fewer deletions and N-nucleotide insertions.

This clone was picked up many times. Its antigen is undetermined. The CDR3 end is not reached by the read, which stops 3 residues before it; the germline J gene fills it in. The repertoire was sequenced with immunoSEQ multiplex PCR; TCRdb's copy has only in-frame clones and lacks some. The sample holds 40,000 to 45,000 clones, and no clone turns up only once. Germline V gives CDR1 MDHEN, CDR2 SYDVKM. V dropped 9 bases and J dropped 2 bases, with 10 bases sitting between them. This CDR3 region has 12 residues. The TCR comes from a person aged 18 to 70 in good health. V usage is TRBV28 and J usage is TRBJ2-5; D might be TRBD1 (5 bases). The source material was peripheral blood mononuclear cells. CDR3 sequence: CASRQRQETQYF. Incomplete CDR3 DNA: TGTGCCAGTCGACAGCGACAAGAGACC.